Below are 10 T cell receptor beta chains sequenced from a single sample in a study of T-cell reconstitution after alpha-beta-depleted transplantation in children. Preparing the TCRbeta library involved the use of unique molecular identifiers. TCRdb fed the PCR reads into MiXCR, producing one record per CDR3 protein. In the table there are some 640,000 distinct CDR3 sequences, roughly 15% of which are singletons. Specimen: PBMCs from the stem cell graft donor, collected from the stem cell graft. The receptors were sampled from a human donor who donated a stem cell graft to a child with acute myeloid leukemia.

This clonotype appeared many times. The CDR3 loop reads CASSTTGGSTEAFF. The DNA for the CDR3 is TGTGCCAGCAGCACGACAGGGGGGAGCACTGAAGCTTTCTTT. This chain links TRBV7-2 with TRBJ1-1, with 9 bases fitting TRBD1. The germline gives CDR1 SGHTA, CDR2 FQGNSA. The CDR3 extends over 14 amino acids. Germline trimming cut 5 bases from V and 4 bases from J; bases unmatched to any gene: 5.

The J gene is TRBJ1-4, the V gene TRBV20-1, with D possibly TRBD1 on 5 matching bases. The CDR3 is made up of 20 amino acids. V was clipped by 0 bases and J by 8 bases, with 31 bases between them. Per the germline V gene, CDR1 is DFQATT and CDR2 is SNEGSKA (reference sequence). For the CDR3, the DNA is TGCAGTGCTAGAGAAAGTGAGGTGAAAATTGGGGGATCATGGGCAGAAAAACTGTTTTTT. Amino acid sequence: CSARESEVKIGGSWAEKLFF.

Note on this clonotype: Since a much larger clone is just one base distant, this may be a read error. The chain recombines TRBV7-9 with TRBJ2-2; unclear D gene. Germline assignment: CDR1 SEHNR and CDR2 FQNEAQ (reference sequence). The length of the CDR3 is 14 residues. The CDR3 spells CARSLERNTGELFF. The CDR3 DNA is TGTGCCAGAAGCTTAGAGCGGAACACCGGGGAGCTGTTTTTT.

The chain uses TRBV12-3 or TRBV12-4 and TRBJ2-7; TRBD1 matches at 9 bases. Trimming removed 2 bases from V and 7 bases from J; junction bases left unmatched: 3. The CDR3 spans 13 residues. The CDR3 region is CASSLNRGLEQYF. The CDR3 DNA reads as TGTGCCAGCAGTTTAAACAGGGGGCTGGAGCAGTACTTC.

This CDR3 is CSARVGNLETQYF. CDR3 bases: TGCAGTGCTAGAGTGGGCAACCTGGAGACCCAGTACTTC. This chain links TRBV20-1 with TRBJ2-5; D uncertain. The germline V gene has CDR1 DFQATT and CDR2 SNEGSKA (reference sequence). Trimming pared 1 base from V and 5 bases from J, leaving 11 bases between. The CDR3 sequence is 13 residues long.

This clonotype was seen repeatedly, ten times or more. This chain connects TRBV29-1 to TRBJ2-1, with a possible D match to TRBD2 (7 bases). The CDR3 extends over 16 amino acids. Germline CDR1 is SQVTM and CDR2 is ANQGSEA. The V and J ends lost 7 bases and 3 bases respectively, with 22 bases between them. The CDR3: CSAVGAGGPFYNEQFF. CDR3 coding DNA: TGCAGCGCCGTGGGTGCCGGGGGGCCGTTCTACAATGAGCAGTTCTTC.

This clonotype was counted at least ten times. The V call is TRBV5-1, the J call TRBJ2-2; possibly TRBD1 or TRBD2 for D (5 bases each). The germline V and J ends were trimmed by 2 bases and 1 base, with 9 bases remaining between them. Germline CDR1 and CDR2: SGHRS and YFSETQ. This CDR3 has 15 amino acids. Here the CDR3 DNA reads TGCGCCAGCAGCTTCGGGGCGGGGAACACCGGGGAGCTGTTTTTT. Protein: CASSFGAGNTGELFF.

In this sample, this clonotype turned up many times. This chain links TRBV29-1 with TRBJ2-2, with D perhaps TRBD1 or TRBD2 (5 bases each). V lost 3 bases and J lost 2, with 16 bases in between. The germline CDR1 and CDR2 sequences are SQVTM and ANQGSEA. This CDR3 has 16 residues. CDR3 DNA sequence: TGCAGCGTTGAGACGGTGGGGACGGCTAACACCGGGGAGCTGTTTTTT. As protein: CSVETVGTANTGELFF.

The CDR3: CASRLAVSSYEQYV. In DNA, the CDR3 is TGTGCCAGCCGCCTAGCGGTGAGCTCCTACGAGCAGTACGTC. The chain links TRBV21-1 to TRBJ2-7. TRBV21-1 is listed as a pseudogene. The length of the CDR3 is 14 residues.

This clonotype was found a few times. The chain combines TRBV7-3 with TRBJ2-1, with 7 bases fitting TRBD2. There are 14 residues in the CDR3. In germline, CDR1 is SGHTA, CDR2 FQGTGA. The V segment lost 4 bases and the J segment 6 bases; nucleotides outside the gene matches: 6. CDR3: CASSSAGNGNEQFF. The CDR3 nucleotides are TGTGCCAGCAGCTCAGCGGGGAACGGCAATGAGCAGTTCTTC.